Listed below are T cell receptor beta chains from one sample, sequenced in a study of OX40 agonist ivuxolimab in advanced cancers. Assay: immunoSEQ multiplex PCR; the TCRdb copy retains only in-frame clones and omits some. The table records 40,000 to 50,000 clones, around 91% of them present only once. The specimen comprised CD4+ or CD8+ T cells sorted from blood, sampled in a trial of the OX40 agonist ivuxolimab. The receptors come from an adult with an advanced solid tumor such as melanoma, head and neck, liver or kidney cancer. Both conserved end residues are part of each CDR3. D genes are given only for firm matches. Not all rows give a size; the values are once, few, many and, for expanded clones, a class.

cdr3_length: 15; j_call: TRBJ2-1; clone_size: few; d_call: TRBD2; v_call: TRBV2; cdr3_nt: TGTGCCAGCAGTGATTCTAGCGGGAGGAACAATGAGCAGTTCTTC; cdr3_aa: CASSDSSGRNNEQFF
cdr3_length: 13; j_call: TRBJ1-2; clone_size: .; d_call: .; v_call: TRBV21-1; cdr3_nt: TGTGCCAGCAGCAAACGGGGGTTGCATGGCTACACCTTC; cdr3_aa: CASSKRGLHGYTF
cdr3_length: 15; j_call: TRBJ2-3; clone_size: .; d_call: .; v_call: TRBV6-6; cdr3_nt: TGTGCCAGCAGTTACGCACGCCCGGGAGCAGATACGCAGTATTTT; cdr3_aa: CASSYARPGADTQYF
cdr3_length: 16; j_call: TRBJ2-1; clone_size: .; d_call: .; v_call: TRBV4-1; cdr3_nt: TGCGCCAGCAGCCAAGATTGGGACGAGACATACAATGAGCAGTTCTTC; cdr3_aa: CASSQDWDETYNEQFF
cdr3_length: 16; j_call: TRBJ1-4; clone_size: once; d_call: TRBD1; v_call: TRBV7-9; cdr3_nt: TGTGCCAGCAGCTTAGTCTACAGGGGAACTAATGAAAAACTGTTTTTT; cdr3_aa: CASSLVYRGTNEKLFF
cdr3_length: 15; j_call: TRBJ2-1; clone_size: .; d_call: .; v_call: TRBV7-8; cdr3_nt: TGTGCCAGCAGCTTAACGGCGACAGGATACAATGAGCAGTTCTTC; cdr3_aa: CASSLTATGYNEQFF
cdr3_length: 13; j_call: TRBJ2-7; clone_size: .; d_call: .; v_call: TRBV5-6; cdr3_nt: TGTGCCAGCAGCCTTGGACTTGTCGACGAGCAGTACTTC; cdr3_aa: CASSLGLVDEQYF
cdr3_length: 14; j_call: TRBJ2-7; clone_size: .; d_call: TRBD1; v_call: TRBV27; cdr3_nt: TGTGCCAGCAGTTTTCAAACAGGGGCCTACGAGCAGTACTTC; cdr3_aa: CASSFQTGAYEQYF
cdr3_length: 15; j_call: TRBJ2-7; clone_size: .; d_call: .; v_call: TRBV2; cdr3_nt: TGTGCCAGCAGAGAACAGGGAACAGCGAGCTACGAGCAGTACTTC; cdr3_aa: CASREQGTASYEQYF
cdr3_length: 16; j_call: TRBJ1-4; clone_size: .; d_call: .; v_call: TRBV4-2; cdr3_nt: TGTGCCAGCAGCCAAGAGCTCGGGGCAACTAATGAAAAACTGTTTTTT; cdr3_aa: CASSQELGATNEKLFF
cdr3_length: 15; j_call: TRBJ1-1; clone_size: .; d_call: .; v_call: TRBV9; cdr3_nt: TGTGCCAGCAGCGTAGGGGGTGGCGTGAACACTGAAGCTTTCTTT; cdr3_aa: CASSVGGGVNTEAFF
cdr3_length: 17; j_call: TRBJ1-1; clone_size: .; d_call: .; v_call: TRBV10-1; cdr3_nt: TGCGCCAGCAGTGAGTGCAGTCAGAGGGGGGGGAACACTGAAGCTTTCTTT; cdr3_aa: CASSECSQRGGNTEAFF
cdr3_length: 15; j_call: TRBJ2-5; clone_size: few; d_call: .; v_call: TRBV7-6; cdr3_nt: TGTGCCAGCAGCTGGATTCGGGGGTCCCAAGAGACCCAGTACTTC; cdr3_aa: CASSWIRGSQETQYF
cdr3_length: 16; j_call: TRBJ2-5; clone_size: .; d_call: TRBD1; v_call: TRBV19; cdr3_nt: TGTGCCAGTAGTATCGGGACAGGGGAGTTCACGGAGACCCAGTACTTC; cdr3_aa: CASSIGTGEFTETQYF
cdr3_length: 14; j_call: TRBJ2-2; clone_size: .; d_call: .; v_call: TRBV7-9; cdr3_nt: TGTGCCAGCAGTAATACGATTAACACCGGGGAGCTGTTTTTT; cdr3_aa: CASSNTINTGELFF
cdr3_length: 15; j_call: TRBJ2-7; clone_size: .; d_call: .; v_call: TRBV21-1; cdr3_nt: TGTGCCAGCACAGTGTGTTGGGCGGGAAACTACGAGCAGTACTTC; cdr3_aa: CASTVCWAGNYEQYF
cdr3_length: 15; j_call: TRBJ2-3; clone_size: .; d_call: TRBD1; v_call: TRBV19; cdr3_nt: TGTGCCAGTACCCCTGGACAGGTTAGCACAGATACGCAGTATTTT; cdr3_aa: CASTPGQVSTDTQYF
cdr3_length: 14; j_call: TRBJ2-1; clone_size: .; d_call: .; v_call: TRBV19; cdr3_nt: TGTGCCAGTACTTTACCGGGGGCCTACAATGAGCAGTTCTTC; cdr3_aa: CASTLPGAYNEQFF
cdr3_length: 12; j_call: TRBJ2-1; clone_size: .; d_call: .; v_call: TRBV11-1; cdr3_nt: TGTGCCAGCAGCTTCTCTAGCGGACAGCCGTTCTTC; cdr3_aa: CASSFSSGQPFF
cdr3_length: 15; j_call: TRBJ1-5; clone_size: .; d_call: TRBD1; v_call: TRBV6-5; cdr3_nt: TGTGCCAGCAGTTCCTCACAGGGGTCTCTTCAGCCCCAGCATTTT; cdr3_aa: CASSSSQGSLQPQHF
cdr3_length: 13; j_call: TRBJ1-1; clone_size: .; d_call: .; v_call: TRBV19; cdr3_nt: TGTGCCAGTACTCGGGGCCAGAACACTGAAGCTTTCTTT; cdr3_aa: CASTRGQNTEAFF
cdr3_length: 17; j_call: TRBJ2-7; clone_size: .; d_call: .; v_call: TRBV9; cdr3_nt: TGTGCCAGCAGCGTAGTGGGGGACTCTTGGGGGTATGACGAGCAGTACTTC; cdr3_aa: CASSVVGDSWGYDEQYF
cdr3_length: 12; j_call: TRBJ2-7; clone_size: .; d_call: .; v_call: TRBV11-3; cdr3_nt: TGTGCCAGCAGCTTAGGTAGAGACGAGCAGTACTTC; cdr3_aa: CASSLGRDEQYF
cdr3_length: 16; j_call: TRBJ2-3; clone_size: .; d_call: .; v_call: TRBV11-2; cdr3_nt: TGTGCCAGCAGCTTAGGATACGTCCCTAGCACAGATACGCAGTATTTT; cdr3_aa: CASSLGYVPSTDTQYF
cdr3_length: 12; j_call: TRBJ2-7; clone_size: .; d_call: .; v_call: TRBV28; cdr3_nt: TGTGCCACCGACCGAGGCTTCGGGGAGCAGTACTTC; cdr3_aa: CATDRGFGEQYF
cdr3_length: 12; j_call: TRBJ2-1; clone_size: .; d_call: .; v_call: TRBV5-4; cdr3_nt: TGTGCCAGCAGCGTGGCGGGCCAAGAGCAGTTCTTC; cdr3_aa: CASSVAGQEQFF
cdr3_length: 14; j_call: TRBJ1-4; clone_size: .; d_call: .; v_call: TRBV29-1; cdr3_nt: TGCAGCGTTGCGGGGGAGGAAATGGATGAAAAACTGTTTTTT; cdr3_aa: CSVAGEEMDEKLFF
cdr3_length: 18; j_call: TRBJ1-6; clone_size: .; d_call: .; v_call: TRBV18; cdr3_nt: TGTGCCAGCTCACCACAGACAGTGTCGGGCTCCTATAATTCACCCCTCCACTTT; cdr3_aa: CASSPQTVSGSYNSPLHF
cdr3_length: 19; j_call: TRBJ1-2; clone_size: .; d_call: .; v_call: TRBV30; cdr3_nt: TGTGCCTGGAGTGTACGTTGGGGGGGCAGGGCCCAAACTAACTATGGCTACACCTTC; cdr3_aa: CAWSVRWGGRAQTNYGYTF
cdr3_length: 13; j_call: TRBJ2-1; clone_size: few; d_call: .; v_call: TRBV30; cdr3_nt: TGTGCCTGGAGTCTTTCTTCAACGGATGAGCAGTTCTTC; cdr3_aa: CAWSLSSTDEQFF
cdr3_length: 14; j_call: TRBJ2-7; clone_size: .; d_call: .; v_call: TRBV15; cdr3_nt: TGTGCCACCAGCGTTCAAAGCGCCTCCTACGAGCAGTACTTC; cdr3_aa: CATSVQSASYEQYF
cdr3_length: 14; j_call: TRBJ2-5; clone_size: .; d_call: TRBD1; v_call: TRBV9; cdr3_nt: TGTGCCAGCAGCGGACCCGAGACAGGGAAAGAGCAGTACTTC; cdr3_aa: CASSGPETGKEQYF
cdr3_length: 14; j_call: TRBJ2-7; clone_size: .; d_call: TRBD2; v_call: TRBV5-6; cdr3_nt: TGTGCCAGCAGCTTAGGGACTAGCGGCTACGAGCAGTACTTC; cdr3_aa: CASSLGTSGYEQYF
cdr3_length: 14; j_call: TRBJ2-7; clone_size: .; d_call: TRBD1; v_call: TRBV15; cdr3_nt: TGTGCCACCAGCAGGGACAGGGCTTACTACGAGCAGTACTTC; cdr3_aa: CATSRDRAYYEQYF
cdr3_length: 15; j_call: TRBJ2-1; clone_size: once; d_call: .; v_call: TRBV5-1; cdr3_nt: TGCGCCAGCAGCTCCCGGACGGAGGGATACAATGAGCAGTTCTTC; cdr3_aa: CASSSRTEGYNEQFF
cdr3_length: 13; j_call: TRBJ1-1; clone_size: once; d_call: .; v_call: TRBV30; cdr3_nt: TGTGCCTGGAGTGTGTCCGGTGGCACTGAAGCTTTCTTT; cdr3_aa: CAWSVSGGTEAFF
cdr3_length: 13; j_call: TRBJ2-1; clone_size: .; d_call: .; v_call: TRBV9; cdr3_nt: TGTGCCAGCAGCGTAGCAGGGGAAGGTGAGCAGTTCTTC; cdr3_aa: CASSVAGEGEQFF
cdr3_length: 15; j_call: TRBJ2-5; clone_size: .; d_call: .; v_call: TRBV19; cdr3_nt: TGTGCCAGCTCTTGGGCAGGCAGGAGCCAAGAGACCCAGTACTTC; cdr3_aa: CASSWAGRSQETQYF
cdr3_length: 14; j_call: TRBJ1-5; clone_size: .; d_call: TRBD1; v_call: TRBV28; cdr3_nt: TGTGCCAGCAGAGCAGGGACAGCCAATCAGCCCCAGCATTTT; cdr3_aa: CASRAGTANQPQHF
cdr3_length: 16; j_call: TRBJ2-2; clone_size: .; d_call: .; v_call: TRBV11-2; cdr3_nt: TGTGCCAGCAGCTTAGTAGGGTTTCGTGACACCGGGGAGCTGTTTTTT; cdr3_aa: CASSLVGFRDTGELFF
cdr3_length: 14; j_call: TRBJ2-3; clone_size: .; d_call: .; v_call: TRBV27; cdr3_nt: TGTGCCTCCACGGGCGGGGCGCTCAGGGATACGCAGTATTTT; cdr3_aa: CASTGGALRDTQYF
cdr3_length: 11; j_call: TRBJ2-7; clone_size: .; d_call: .; v_call: TRBV5-6; cdr3_nt: TGTGCCAGCAGCAGTACCTACGAGCAGTACTTC; cdr3_aa: CASSSTYEQYF
cdr3_length: 15; j_call: TRBJ2-7; clone_size: .; d_call: TRBD1; v_call: TRBV5-1; cdr3_nt: TGCGCCAGCAGCCCCCGGGGGACAGGGGGCTACGAGCAGTACTTC; cdr3_aa: CASSPRGTGGYEQYF